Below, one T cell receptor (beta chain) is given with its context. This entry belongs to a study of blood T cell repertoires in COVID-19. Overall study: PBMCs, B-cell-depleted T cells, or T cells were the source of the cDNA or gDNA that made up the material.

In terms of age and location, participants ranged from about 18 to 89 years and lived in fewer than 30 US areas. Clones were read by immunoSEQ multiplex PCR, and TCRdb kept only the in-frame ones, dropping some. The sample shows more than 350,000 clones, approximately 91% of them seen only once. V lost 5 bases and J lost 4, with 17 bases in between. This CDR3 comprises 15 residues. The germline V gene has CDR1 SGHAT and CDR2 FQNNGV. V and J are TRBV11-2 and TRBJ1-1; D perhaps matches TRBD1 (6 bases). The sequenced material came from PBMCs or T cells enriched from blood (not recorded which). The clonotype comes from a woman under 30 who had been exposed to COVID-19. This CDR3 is CASSTLQQGSTEAFF. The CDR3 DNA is TGTGCCAGCAGCACACTACAACAGGGAAGCACTGAAGCTTTCTTT.